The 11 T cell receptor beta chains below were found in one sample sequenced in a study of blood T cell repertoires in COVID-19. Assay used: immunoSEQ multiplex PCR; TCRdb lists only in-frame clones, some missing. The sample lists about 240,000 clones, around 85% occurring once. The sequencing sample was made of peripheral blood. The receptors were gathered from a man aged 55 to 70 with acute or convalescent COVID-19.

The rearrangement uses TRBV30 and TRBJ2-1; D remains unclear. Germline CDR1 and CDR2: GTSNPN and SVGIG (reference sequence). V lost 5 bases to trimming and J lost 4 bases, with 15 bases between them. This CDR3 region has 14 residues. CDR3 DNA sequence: TGTGCCTGGCACGGGTCCTCCCCTTACAATGAGCAGTTCTTC. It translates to CAWHGSSPYNEQFF. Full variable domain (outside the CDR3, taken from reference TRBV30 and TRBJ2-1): SQTIHQWPATLVQPVGSPLSLECTVEGTSNPNLYWYRQAAGRGLQLLFYSVGIGQISSEVPQNLSASRPQDRQFILSSKKLLLSDSGFYLCAWHGSSPYNEQFFGPGTRLTVL.

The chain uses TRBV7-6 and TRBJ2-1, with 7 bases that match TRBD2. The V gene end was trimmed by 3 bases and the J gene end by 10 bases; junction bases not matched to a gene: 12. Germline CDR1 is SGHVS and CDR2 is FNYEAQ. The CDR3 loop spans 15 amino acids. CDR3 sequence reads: CASSFGSSGLEEQFF. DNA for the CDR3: TGTGCCAGCAGCTTTGGGTCTAGCGGATTGGAGGAGCAGTTCTTC.

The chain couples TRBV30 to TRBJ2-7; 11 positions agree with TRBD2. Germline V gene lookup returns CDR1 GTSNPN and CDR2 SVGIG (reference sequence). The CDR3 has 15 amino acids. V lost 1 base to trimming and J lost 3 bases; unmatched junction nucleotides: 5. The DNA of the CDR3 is TGTGCCTGGAGTGACGGGGGACTAGCGGTCTACGAGCAGTACTTC. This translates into CAWSDGGLAVYEQYF.

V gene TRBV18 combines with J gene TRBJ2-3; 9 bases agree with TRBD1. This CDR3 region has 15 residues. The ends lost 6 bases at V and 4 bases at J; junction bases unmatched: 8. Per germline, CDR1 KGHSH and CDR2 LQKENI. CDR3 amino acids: CASSQTTGGADTQYF. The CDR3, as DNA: TGTGCCAGCTCCCAGACGACAGGGGGAGCAGATACGCAGTATTTT.

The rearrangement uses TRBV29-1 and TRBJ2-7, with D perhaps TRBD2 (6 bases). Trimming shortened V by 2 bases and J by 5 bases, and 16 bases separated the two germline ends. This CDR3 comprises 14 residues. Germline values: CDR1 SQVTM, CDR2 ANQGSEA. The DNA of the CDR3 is TGCAGCGTTGAATTGGGGACTCAAATGGACGAGCAGTACTTC. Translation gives CSVELGTQMDEQYF.

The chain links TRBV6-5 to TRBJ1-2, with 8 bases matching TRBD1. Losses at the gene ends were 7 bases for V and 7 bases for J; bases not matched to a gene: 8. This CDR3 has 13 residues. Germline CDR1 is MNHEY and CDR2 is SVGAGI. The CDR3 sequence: CASTPDRVVGYTF. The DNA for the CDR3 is TGTGCCAGCACCCCGGACAGGGTTGTTGGCTACACCTTC.

The CDR3 DNA reads TGCGCCAGCAGCTTGGATACAGGGAAGAACACTGAAGCTTTCTTT. This gives the protein CASSLDTGKNTEAFF. This chain uses TRBV5-1 with TRBJ1-1; possibly TRBD1 for D (6 bases). V lost 0 bases and J lost 1, with 10 bases in between. Germline V gene sequence: CDR1 SGHRS, CDR2 YFSETQ. The CDR3 runs to 15 residues.

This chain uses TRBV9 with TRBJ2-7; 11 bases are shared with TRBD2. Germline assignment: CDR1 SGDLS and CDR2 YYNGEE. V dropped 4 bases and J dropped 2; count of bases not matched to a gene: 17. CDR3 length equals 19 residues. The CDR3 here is CASSPTAGLAGAPTYEQYF. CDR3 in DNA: TGTGCCAGCAGCCCTACTGCAGGACTAGCGGGCGCCCCTACCTACGAGCAGTACTTC.

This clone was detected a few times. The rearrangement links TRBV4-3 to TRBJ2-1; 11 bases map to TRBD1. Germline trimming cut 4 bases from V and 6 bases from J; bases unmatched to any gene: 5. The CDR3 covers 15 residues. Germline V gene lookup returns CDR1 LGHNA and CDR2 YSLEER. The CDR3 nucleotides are TGCGCCAGCAGCCCTGGACAGGGGGCTCTCAATGAGCAGTTCTTC. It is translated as CASSPGQGALNEQFF.

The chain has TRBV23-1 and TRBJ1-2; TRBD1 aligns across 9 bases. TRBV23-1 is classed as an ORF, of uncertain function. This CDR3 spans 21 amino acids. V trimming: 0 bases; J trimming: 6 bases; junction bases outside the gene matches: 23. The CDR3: CASSQSTSRRDRDPPSDGYTF. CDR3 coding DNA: TGCGCCAGCAGTCAATCTACCTCTAGACGGGACAGGGATCCACCTTCCGATGGCTACACCTTC.

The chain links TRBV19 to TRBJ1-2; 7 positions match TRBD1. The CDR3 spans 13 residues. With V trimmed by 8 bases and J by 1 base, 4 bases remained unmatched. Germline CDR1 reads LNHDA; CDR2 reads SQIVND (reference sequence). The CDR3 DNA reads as TGTGCCAGTTGCCCAGGGGGTAACTATGGCTACACCTTC. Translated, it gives CASCPGGNYGYTF.